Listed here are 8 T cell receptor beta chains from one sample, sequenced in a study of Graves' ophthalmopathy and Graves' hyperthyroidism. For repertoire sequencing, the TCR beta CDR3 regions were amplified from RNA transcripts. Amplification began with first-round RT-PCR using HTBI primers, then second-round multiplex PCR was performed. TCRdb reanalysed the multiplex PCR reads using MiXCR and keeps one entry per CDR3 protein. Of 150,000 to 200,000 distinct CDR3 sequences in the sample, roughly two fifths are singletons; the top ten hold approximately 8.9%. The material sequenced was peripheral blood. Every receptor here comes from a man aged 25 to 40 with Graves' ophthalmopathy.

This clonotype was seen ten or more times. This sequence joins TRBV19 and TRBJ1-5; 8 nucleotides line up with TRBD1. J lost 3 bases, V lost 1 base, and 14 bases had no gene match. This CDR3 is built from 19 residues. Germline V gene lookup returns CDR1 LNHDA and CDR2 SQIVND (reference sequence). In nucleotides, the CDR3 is TGTGCCAGTAGTATAGGGGCAGGGGGCTTGGCGGGCGACAATCAGCCCCAGCATTTT. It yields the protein CASSIGAGGLAGDNQPQHF.

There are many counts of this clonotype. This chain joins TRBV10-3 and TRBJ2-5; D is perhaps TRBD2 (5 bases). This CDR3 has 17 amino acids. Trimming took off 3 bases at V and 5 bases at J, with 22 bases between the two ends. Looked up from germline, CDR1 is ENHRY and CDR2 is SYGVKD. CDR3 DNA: TGTGCCATCAGTGATGGGAAGAACAATCTAAAGCGGGAGACCCAGTACTTC. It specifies CAISDGKNNLKRETQYF.

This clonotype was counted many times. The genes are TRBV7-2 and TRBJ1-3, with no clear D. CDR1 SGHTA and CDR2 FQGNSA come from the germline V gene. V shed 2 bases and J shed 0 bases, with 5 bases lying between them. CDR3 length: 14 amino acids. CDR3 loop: CASSLKFSGNTIYF. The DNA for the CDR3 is TGTGCCAGCAGCTTAAAATTCTCTGGAAACACCATATATTTT.

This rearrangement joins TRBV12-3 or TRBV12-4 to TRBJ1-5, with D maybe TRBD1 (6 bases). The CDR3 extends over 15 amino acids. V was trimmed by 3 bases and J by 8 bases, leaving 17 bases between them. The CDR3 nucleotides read TGTGCCAGCAGTTTTACCCCGACAGGCGGAAAGCCCCAGCATTTT. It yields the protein CASSFTPTGGKPQHF.

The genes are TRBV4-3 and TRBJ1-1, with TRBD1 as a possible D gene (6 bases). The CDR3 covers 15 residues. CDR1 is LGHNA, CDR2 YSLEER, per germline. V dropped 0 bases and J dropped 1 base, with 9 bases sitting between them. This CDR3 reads CASSQDLGGNTEAFF. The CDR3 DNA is TGCGCCAGCAGCCAAGATCTAGGGGGGAACACTGAAGCTTTCTTT.

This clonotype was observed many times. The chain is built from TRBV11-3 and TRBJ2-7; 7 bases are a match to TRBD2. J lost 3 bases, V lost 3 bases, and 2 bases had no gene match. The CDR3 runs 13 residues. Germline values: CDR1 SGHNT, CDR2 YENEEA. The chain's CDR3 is CASSFGTIYEQYF. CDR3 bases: TGTGCCAGCAGCTTCGGGACTATCTACGAGCAGTACTTC.

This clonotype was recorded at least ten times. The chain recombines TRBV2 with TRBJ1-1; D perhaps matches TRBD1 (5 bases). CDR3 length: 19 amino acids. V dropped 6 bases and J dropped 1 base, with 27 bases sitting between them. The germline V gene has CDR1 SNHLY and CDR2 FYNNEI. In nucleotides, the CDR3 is TGTGCCAGCAGGGGGCCACGTTCAGATAGAGGGGACCAGAACACTGAAGCTTTCTTT. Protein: CASRGPRSDRGDQNTEAFF. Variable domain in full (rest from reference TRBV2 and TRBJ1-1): EPEVTQTPSHQVTQMGQEVILRCVPISNHLYFYWYRQILGQKVEFLVSFYNNEISEKSEIFDDQFSVERPDGSNFTLKIRSTKLEDSAMYFCASRGPRSDRGDQNTEAFFGQGTRLTVV.

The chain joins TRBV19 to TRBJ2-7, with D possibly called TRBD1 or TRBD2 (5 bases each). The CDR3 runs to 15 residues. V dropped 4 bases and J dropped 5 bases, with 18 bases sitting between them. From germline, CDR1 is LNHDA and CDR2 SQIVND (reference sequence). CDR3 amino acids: CASSTGTGAFDEQYF. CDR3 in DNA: TGTGCCAGTAGTACAGGGACCGGGGCTTTCGACGAGCAGTACTTC.